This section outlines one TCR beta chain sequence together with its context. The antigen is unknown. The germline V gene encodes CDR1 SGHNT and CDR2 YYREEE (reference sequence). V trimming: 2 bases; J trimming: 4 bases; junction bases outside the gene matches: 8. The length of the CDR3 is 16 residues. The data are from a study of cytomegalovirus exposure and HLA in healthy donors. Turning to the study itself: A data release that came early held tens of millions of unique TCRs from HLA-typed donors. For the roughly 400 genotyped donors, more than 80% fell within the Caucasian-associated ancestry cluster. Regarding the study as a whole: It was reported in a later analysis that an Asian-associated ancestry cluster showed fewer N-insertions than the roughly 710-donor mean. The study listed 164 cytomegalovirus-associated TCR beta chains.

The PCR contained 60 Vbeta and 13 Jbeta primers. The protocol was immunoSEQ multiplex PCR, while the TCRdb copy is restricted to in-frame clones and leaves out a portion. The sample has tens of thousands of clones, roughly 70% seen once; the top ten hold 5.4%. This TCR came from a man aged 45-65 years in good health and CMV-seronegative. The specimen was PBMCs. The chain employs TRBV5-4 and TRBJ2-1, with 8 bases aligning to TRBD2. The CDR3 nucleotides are TGTGCCAGCAGCTTCGTCGGGGCGGGGGGTTACAATGAGCAGTTCTTC. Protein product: CASSFVGAGGYNEQFF. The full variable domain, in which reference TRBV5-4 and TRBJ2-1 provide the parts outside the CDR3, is ETGVTQSPTHLIKTRGQQVTLRCSSQSGHNTVSWYQQALGQGPQFIFQYYREEENGRGNFPPRFSGLQFPNYSSELNVNALELDDSALYLCASSFVGAGGYNEQFFGPGTRLTVL.